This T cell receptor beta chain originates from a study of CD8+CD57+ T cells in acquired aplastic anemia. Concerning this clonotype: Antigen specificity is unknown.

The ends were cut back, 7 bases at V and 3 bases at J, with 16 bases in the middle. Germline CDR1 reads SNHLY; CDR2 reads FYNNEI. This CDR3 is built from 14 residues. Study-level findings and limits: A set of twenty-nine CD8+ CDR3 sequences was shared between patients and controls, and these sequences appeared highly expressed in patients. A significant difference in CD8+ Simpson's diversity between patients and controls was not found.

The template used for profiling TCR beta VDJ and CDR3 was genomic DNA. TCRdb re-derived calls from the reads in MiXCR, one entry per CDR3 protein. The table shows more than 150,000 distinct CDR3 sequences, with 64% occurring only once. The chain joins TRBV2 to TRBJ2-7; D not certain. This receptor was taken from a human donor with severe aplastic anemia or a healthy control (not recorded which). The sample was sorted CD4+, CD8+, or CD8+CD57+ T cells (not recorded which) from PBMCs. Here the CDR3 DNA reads TGTGCCAGCATTGGGCAGGTGCCTTACTACGAGCAGTACTTC. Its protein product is CASIGQVPYYEQYF.